This TCR beta chain came from a study of T cell changes during pregnancy in multiple sclerosis. Germline V CDR1 and CDR2: SEHNR, FQNEAQ (reference sequence). V lost 5 bases to trimming and J lost 3 bases, with 20 bases between them. The CDR3 is made up of 16 amino acids. The table came from immunoSEQ multiplex PCR; TCRdb's copy has only in-frame clones and leaves some out. The table includes about 97,000 clones, about nine tenths detected once. This TCR was recovered from a female donor in good health, enrolled as a control in a pregnancy study. This chain joins TRBV7-9 and TRBJ2-7; possibly TRBD2 for D (6 bases). The sample consisted of peripheral blood, taken in the second trimester of pregnancy. CDR3 nucleotides: TGTGCCAGCAGCCATTTGGGACGGGAGACCTACTACGAGCAGTACTTC. It yields the protein CASSHLGRETYYEQYF.